The text below deals with one T cell receptor (beta chain). After removal of 4 bases from V and 2 bases from J, the junction contained 4 bases not matched to a gene. The CDR3 length is 14 residues. Germline-derived CDR1 and CDR2 are SGHRS and YFSETQ. Sequencing used immunoSEQ multiplex PCR; TCRdb keeps in-frame clones, though not all of them. Among 100,000 or so clones listed, 65% to 90% were seen once. This specimen belongs to a study of blood T cell repertoires in COVID-19. The source is a woman aged 45-65 years who had recovered from COVID-19. The V call is TRBV5-1, the J call TRBJ1-1, with TRBD1 matching 8 bases. Sequenced input: PBMCs or T cells enriched from blood (not recorded which). The CDR3 DNA reads TGCGCCAGCAGCGTGACAGGGGCTAACACTGAAGCTTTCTTT. Amino acids: CASSVTGANTEAFF. Using reference TRBV5-1 and TRBJ1-1 for the parts outside the CDR3, the full variable domain is KAGVTQTPRYLIKTRGQQVTLSCSPISGHRSVSWYQQTPGQGLQFLFEYFSETQRNKGNFPGRFSGRQFSNSRSEMNVSTLELGDSALYLCASSVTGANTEAFFGQGTRLTVV.